This TCR beta chain came from a study of neurological immune-mediated disorders. General study findings and limits: Subjects shared no identical expanded-clone CDR3 amino acid sequences, suggesting private TCR-beta repertoires in all groups.

Trimming left V 4 bases short and J 6 bases short, with 8 bases between. The CDR3 totals 12 residues. The starting material, 2 million PBMCs stored at -80 C, gave rise to the unsorted libraries. The cDNA was generated by 5'RACE with 10-nucleotide random UMIs. Whenever a sequencing run was performed, it yielded over 180 million TCR-beta sequences from 15-18 subjects. In TCRdb, the 5' RACE reads were re-called with MiXCR into one record per CDR3 protein. Among about 50,000 distinct CDR3 sequences listed, around a sixth were seen once. This clonotype was detected ten times or more. The antigen is not known.

The chain joins TRBV12-3 or TRBV12-4 to TRBJ2-3; the D gene is possibly TRBD2 (5 bases). Sequenced material: PBMCs. The sequence came from a man aged 55 to 70 in good health. The CDR3 sequence: CASSSTTDTQYF. CDR3 sequence (DNA): TGTGCCAGCAGTTCGACTACCGATACGCAGTATTTT.